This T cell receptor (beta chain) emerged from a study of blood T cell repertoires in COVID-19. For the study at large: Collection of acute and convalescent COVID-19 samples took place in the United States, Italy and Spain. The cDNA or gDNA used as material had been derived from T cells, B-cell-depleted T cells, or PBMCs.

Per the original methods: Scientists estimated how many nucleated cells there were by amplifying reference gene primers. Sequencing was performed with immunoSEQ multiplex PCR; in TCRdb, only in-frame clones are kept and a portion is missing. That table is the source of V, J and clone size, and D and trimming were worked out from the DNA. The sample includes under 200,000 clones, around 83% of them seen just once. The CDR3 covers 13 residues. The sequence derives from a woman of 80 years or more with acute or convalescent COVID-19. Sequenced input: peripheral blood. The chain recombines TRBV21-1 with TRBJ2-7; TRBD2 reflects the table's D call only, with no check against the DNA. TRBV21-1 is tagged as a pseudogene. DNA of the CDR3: TGTGCCACCTCGGACGGGGAGGGGTCCGAGCAGTACTTC. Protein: CATSDGEGSEQYF.